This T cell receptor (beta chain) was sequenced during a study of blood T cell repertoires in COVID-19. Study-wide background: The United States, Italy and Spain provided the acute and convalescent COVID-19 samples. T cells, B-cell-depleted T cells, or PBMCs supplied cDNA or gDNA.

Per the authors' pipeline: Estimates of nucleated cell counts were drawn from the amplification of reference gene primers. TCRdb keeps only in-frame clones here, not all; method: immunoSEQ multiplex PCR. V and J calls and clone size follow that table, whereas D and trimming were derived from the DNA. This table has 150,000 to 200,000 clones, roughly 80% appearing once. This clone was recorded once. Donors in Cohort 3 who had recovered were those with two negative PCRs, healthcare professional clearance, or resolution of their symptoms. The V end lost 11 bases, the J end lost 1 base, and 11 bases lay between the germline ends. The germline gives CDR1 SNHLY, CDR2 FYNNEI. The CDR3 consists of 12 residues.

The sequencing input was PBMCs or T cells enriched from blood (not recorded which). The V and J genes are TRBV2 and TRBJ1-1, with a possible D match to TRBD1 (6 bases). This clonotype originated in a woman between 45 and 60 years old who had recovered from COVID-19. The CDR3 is CAGARGNTEAFF. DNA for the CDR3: TGTGCCGGGGCCAGGGGGAACACTGAAGCTTTCTTT.